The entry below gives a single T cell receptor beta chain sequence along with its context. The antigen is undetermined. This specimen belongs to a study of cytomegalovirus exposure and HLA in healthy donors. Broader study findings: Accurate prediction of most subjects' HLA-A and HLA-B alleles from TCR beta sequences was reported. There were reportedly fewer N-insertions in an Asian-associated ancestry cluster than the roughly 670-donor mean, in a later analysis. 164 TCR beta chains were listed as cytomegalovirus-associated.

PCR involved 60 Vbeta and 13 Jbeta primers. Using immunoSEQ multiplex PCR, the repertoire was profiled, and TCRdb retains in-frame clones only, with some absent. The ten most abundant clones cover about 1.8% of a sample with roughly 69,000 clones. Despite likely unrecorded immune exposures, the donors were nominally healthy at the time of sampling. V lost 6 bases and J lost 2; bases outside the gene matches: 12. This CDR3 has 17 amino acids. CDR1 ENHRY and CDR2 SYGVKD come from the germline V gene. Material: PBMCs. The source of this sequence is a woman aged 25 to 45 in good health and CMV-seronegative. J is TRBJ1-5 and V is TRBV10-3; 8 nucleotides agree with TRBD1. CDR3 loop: CAISGAGGGRGNQPQHF. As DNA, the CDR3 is TGTGCCATCAGCGGCGCAGGGGGCGGGCGGGGCAATCAGCCCCAGCATTTT.